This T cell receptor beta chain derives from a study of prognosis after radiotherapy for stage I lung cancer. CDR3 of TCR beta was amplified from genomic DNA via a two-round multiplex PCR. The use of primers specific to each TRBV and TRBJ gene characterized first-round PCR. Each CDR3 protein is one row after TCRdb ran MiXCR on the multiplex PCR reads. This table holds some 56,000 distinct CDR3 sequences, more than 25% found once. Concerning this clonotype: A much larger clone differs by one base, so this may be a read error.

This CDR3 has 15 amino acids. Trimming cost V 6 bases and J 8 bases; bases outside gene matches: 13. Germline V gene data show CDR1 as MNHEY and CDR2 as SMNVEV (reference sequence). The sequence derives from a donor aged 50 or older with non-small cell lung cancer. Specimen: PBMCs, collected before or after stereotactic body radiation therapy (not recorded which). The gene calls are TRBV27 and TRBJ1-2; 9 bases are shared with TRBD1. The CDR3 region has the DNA TGTGCCAGCAGGCCTCGGGACAGGGAGATCGGGGGCTACACCTTC. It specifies CASRPRDREIGGYTF.